The sequence of this TCR beta chain was determined in a study of blood T cell repertoires in COVID-19. In the authors' workflow: Estimated nucleated cell counts came from reference gene primer amplification. Sequenced by immunoSEQ multiplex PCR; TCRdb stores in-frame clones only, minus some. That table furnishes V, J and clone size, whereas the DNA furnished D and trimming. The sample holds about 190,000 clones, roughly nine tenths seen once. The sequence was obtained from a man younger than 40 with acute or convalescent COVID-19. The sequenced material came from peripheral blood.

The CDR3 reads CASSQTSGTGAYEQYF. DNA for the CDR3: TGCGCCAGCAGCCAAACCTCTGGGACAGGGGCATACGAGCAGTACTTC. The J gene is TRBJ2-7, the V gene TRBV4-1, with 10 positions matching TRBD1. This CDR3 contains 16 residues. Germline V gene lookup returns CDR1 MGHRA and CDR2 YSYEKL. V was clipped by 2 bases and J by 4 bases; unmatched bases: 8.